These T cell receptor beta chains were read from a single sample in a study of shared clonotypes between healthy human individuals. Measured with immunoSEQ multiplex PCR; TCRdb has only the in-frame clones, and not every one. The sample consists of 550,000 to 850,000 clones, just under 75% of them appearing once. The sample taken for sequencing was memory CD4+ T cells sorted from blood. The receptors originated from a woman aged 25 to 45 in good health. CDR3s include the opening cysteine and the closing phenylalanine or tryptophan. A D gene is named only where the DNA matches it firmly. The size field is filled for only some rows; it gives once, few, many or a size class.

v_call: TRBV7-8
j_call: TRBJ2-6
clone_size: -
d_call: TRBD1
cdr3_nt: TGTGCCAGCAGCATCCACGGGACAGGGGTTAGTGTGGCTGGGGCCAACGTCCTGACTTTC
cdr3_aa: CASSIHGTGVSVAGANVLTF

v_call: TRBV10-3
j_call: TRBJ2-7
clone_size: -
d_call: TRBD2
cdr3_nt: TGTGCCATCAGTGCGGGCGGGGGGGCAACCTACGAGCAGTACTTC
cdr3_aa: CAISAGGGATYEQYF

v_call: TRBV29-1
j_call: TRBJ2-7
clone_size: -
d_call: TRBD1
cdr3_nt: TGCAGTGGTCGGGACAGTGGAACCTACGAGCAGTACTTC
cdr3_aa: CSGRDSGTYEQYF

v_call: TRBV5-1
j_call: TRBJ1-4
clone_size: -
d_call: TRBD1
cdr3_nt: TGCGCCAGCAGCTTGGTGACAGGGGCTAATGAAAAACTGTTTTTT
cdr3_aa: CASSLVTGANEKLFF

v_call: TRBV28
j_call: TRBJ1-2
clone_size: -
d_call: -
cdr3_nt: TGTGCCAGCAGCGTGCTCAGGGTGGGATATGGCTACACCTTC
cdr3_aa: CASSVLRVGYGYTF

v_call: TRBV5-1
j_call: TRBJ2-3
clone_size: -
d_call: -
cdr3_nt: TGCGCCAGCAGTGACCTCGTAGATACGCAGTATTTT
cdr3_aa: CASSDLVDTQYF

v_call: TRBV5-5
j_call: TRBJ1-2
clone_size: few
d_call: -
cdr3_nt: TGTGCCAGCAGCTTGCAGGGAATGGACTATGGCTACACCTTC
cdr3_aa: CASSLQGMDYGYTF

v_call: TRBV6-1
j_call: TRBJ1-5
clone_size: -
d_call: TRBD1
cdr3_nt: TGTGCCAGCGACAGGGGGGGCTTCGGCAATCAGCCCCAGCATTTT
cdr3_aa: CASDRGGFGNQPQHF

v_call: TRBV25-1
j_call: TRBJ2-5
clone_size: -
d_call: -
cdr3_nt: TGTGCCAGCAGTGAGCAGCACCGAACCGGGACAAAACAAGAGACCCAGTACTTC
cdr3_aa: CASSEQHRTGTKQETQYF

v_call: TRBV29-1
j_call: TRBJ1-1
clone_size: -
d_call: TRBD1
cdr3_nt: TGCAGCGTTGGCGGCAGGGGGACCACTGAAGCTTTCTTT
cdr3_aa: CSVGGRGTTEAFF

v_call: TRBV18
j_call: TRBJ1-3
clone_size: -
d_call: -
cdr3_nt: TGTGCCAGCTCACCATATGGCGGGACTGGAAACACCATATATTTT
cdr3_aa: CASSPYGGTGNTIYF